This T cell receptor (beta chain) was identified in a study of OX40 agonist ivuxolimab in advanced cancers. Background on the study: Ivuxolimab was delivered to patients intravenously every 2 weeks at doses spanning 0.01 to 10 mg/kg.

This CDR3 comprises 15 residues. J lost 7 bases, V lost 3 bases, and 10 bases had no gene match. Germline V lookup: CDR1 SGDLS, CDR2 YYNGEE. Profiling relied on immunoSEQ multiplex PCR, and the TCRdb table lists in-frame clones only, not all of them. The sample has about 50,000 clones, roughly 80% seen once. This clone has only a few counts. Its antigen is not identified. Study results and caveats: Antigen specificity remained undetermined for the expanded peripheral T cells. At 0.1 to 3.0 mg/kg and by week 6, clonal expansion occurred in CD4+ and CD8+ blood T cells.

This chain uses TRBV9 with TRBJ2-7; 10 bases map to TRBD1. This sequence was found in an adult with an advanced solid tumor such as melanoma, head and neck, liver or kidney cancer. The starting material was CD4+ or CD8+ T cells sorted from blood, obtained in a trial of the OX40 agonist ivuxolimab. The CDR3 nucleotides are TGTGCCAGCAGCGCCTCGGGACAGGGGTTGCGAGAGCAGTACTTC. This sequence encodes CASSASGQGLREQYF. The full variable domain, its missing parts supplied by reference TRBV9 and TRBJ2-7, is DSGVTQTPKHLITATGQRVTLRCSPRSGDLSVYWYQQSLDQGLQFLIQYYNGEERAKGNILERFSAQQFPDLHSELNLSSLELGDSALYFCASSASGQGLREQYFGPGTRLTVT.